The rows below give T cell receptor beta chains drawn from one sample of a study of blood T cells in healthy people across ages. A single record per CDR3 protein comes from TCRdb applying MiXCR to the 5' RACE reads. The table shows about 1.4 million distinct CDR3 sequences, with approximately 59% occurring only once. Sequences were obtained from blood. These receptors originate from a man aged 18 to 30 in good health. Each CDR3 is given without its conserved first and last residue.

length | J | V | CDR3
13 | TRBJ1-6 | TRBV6-6 | ASSYSEGVSSPLH
11 | TRBJ2-1 | TRBV9 | ASSVGGNTEQF
14 | TRBJ2-7 | TRBV27 | ASSLSPGTGTYEQY
13 | TRBJ2-3 | TRBV19 | ASKSRGAGTDTQY
13 | TRBJ1-2 | TRBV4-1 | ASSQDWQQAYGYT
12 | TRBJ2-7 | TRBV10-3 | AISGPENSYEQY
11 | TRBJ2-1 | TRBV29-1 | SVEVARYNEQF
13 | TRBJ1-2 | TRBV10-3 | AIERGGGRQYGYT
13 | TRBJ2-1 | TRBV4-1 | ASSPTSGIPNEQF
16 | TRBJ2-1 | TRBV20-1 | SASSLPSGTAHYNEQF
11 | TRBJ1-1 | TRBV6-5 | ANLGGHNTEAF
11 | TRBJ2-7 | TRBV7-9 | ASSLESDYEQY
14 | TRBJ2-1 | TRBV5-1 | ASSSLLDPTTNEQF
14 | TRBJ2-1 | TRBV27 | ASSVHLAVPRNEQF
12 | TRBJ1-4 | TRBV15 | ATSRGAEFKKLF
14 | TRBJ1-4 | TRBV12-3/TRBV12-4 | ASSLGGVTVNEKLF
14 | TRBJ2-5 | TRBV20-1 | SVRRLAGRPWETQY
12 | TRBJ2-3 | TRBV12-3/TRBV12-4 | ASSLGLSTDTQY
14 | TRBJ2-1 | TRBV4-1 | ASSLNSGRASNELF
11 | TRBJ1-2 | TRBV7-2 | ASSRARVYGYT
10 | TRBJ2-7 | TRBV12-3/TRBV12-4 | ASSFQGREQY
13 | TRBJ2-7 | TRBV4-3 | ASSQSYLPGDEQY
14 | TRBJ1-1 | TRBV27 | ASRRVTAPSGTEAF
14 | TRBJ2-3 | TRBV4-1 | ASSQEWGTSTDTQY
12 | TRBJ1-2 | TRBV6-5 | ASSPNFSGGDHT
13 | TRBJ2-1 | TRBV2 | ASSPRELSYNEQF
11 | TRBJ2-1 | TRBV6-1 | ASSYLLYNEQF
10 | TRBJ2-5 | TRBV20-1 | SVTADQETQY
11 | TRBJ1-1 | TRBV5-1 | ASSLVQLTEAF
10 | TRBJ2-7 | TRBV29-1 | SVFGTGYEQY
15 | TRBJ1-2 | TRBV27 | ASSLKVALLQGNGYT
15 | TRBJ1-3 | TRBV4-3 | ASSQAHAGALGNTIY
14 | TRBJ2-7 | TRBV6-2/TRBV6-3 | ASSKAGGQGLYEQY
14 | TRBJ2-1 | TRBV15 | ATSRDRGPPNNEQF
12 | TRBJ1-4 | TRBV20-1 | SARNDGGREKLF
15 | TRBJ2-3 | TRBV11-2 | ASSRMDSPLSTDTQY
12 | TRBJ2-5 | TRBV9 | ASKRGQGEETQY
12 | TRBJ2-6 | TRBV6-5 | ASHPGAGANVLT
10 | TRBJ2-3 | TRBV20-1 | SNVQGPDTQY
12 | TRBJ2-5 | TRBV29-1 | SLVESGVPGTQY
11 | TRBJ2-7 | TRBV5-1 | ASSLELGVEQY
11 | TRBJ2-5 | TRBV7-2 | ASSAGGLETQY
11 | TRBJ2-5 | TRBV30 | AWSPAGKETQY